The clone carrying this T cell receptor (beta chain) was recorded at least ten times. Four PCR rounds used nested alpha and beta constant region primers plus the SP2 primer. In TCRdb, the 5' RACE reads were re-called with MiXCR into one record per CDR3 protein. The sample shows approximately 49,000 distinct CDR3 sequences, over 3.5% of them seen only once. CDR3 length equals 13 residues. Germline V gives CDR1 SGHDN, CDR2 FVKESK. The V gene lost 2 bases and the J gene lost 9 bases, with 13 bases spanning the gap. TCR cDNA received a 3' ligated oligonucleotide that carried a UMI. Whole-blood samples were less than 3 ml of peripheral blood from healthy adult volunteers. Input was about 1 to 1,100 ng of DNase-treated total RNA without cell sorting. This record comes from a study of naive and memory T cell subsets.

This receptor was obtained from a female donor in good health. The V gene is TRBV14, the J gene TRBJ1-1; the D is unclear. CDR3 loop: CASSQNIPGQAFF. In DNA, the CDR3 is TGTGCCAGCAGCCAAAACATTCCTGGACAAGCTTTCTTT. Full variable domain (remainder filled in from reference TRBV14 and TRBJ1-1): EAGVTQFPSHSVIEKGQTVTLRCDPISGHDNLYWYRRVMGKEIKFLLHFVKESKQDESGMPNNRFLAERTGGTYSTLKVQPAELEDSGVYFCASSQNIPGQAFFGQGTRLTVV.